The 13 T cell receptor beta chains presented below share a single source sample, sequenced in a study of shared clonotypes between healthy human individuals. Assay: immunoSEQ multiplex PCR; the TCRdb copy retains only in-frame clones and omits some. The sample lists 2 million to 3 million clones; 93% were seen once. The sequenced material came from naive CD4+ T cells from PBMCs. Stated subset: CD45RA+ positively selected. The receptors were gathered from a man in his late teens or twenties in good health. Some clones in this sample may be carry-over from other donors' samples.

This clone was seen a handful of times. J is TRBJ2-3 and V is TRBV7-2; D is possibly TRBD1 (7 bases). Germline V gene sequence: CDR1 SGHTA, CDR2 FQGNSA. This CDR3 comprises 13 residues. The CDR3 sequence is CATGTQGGDTQYF. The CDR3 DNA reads TGTGCAACGGGGACGCAGGGGGGAGATACGCAGTATTTT. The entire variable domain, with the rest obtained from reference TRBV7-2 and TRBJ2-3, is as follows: GAGVSQSPSNKVTEKGKDVELRCDPISGHTALYWYRQSLGQGLEFLIYFQGNSAPDKSGLPSDRFSAERTGGSVSTLTIQRTQQEDSAVYLCATGTQGGDTQYFGPGTRLTVL.

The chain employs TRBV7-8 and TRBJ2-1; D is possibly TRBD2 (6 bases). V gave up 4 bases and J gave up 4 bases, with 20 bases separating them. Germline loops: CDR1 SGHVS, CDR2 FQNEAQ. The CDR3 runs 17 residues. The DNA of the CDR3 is TGTGCCAGCAGCTGGCCCCCTGGGCGGGGAAAATACAATGAGCAGTTCTTC. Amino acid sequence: CASSWPPGRGKYNEQFF.

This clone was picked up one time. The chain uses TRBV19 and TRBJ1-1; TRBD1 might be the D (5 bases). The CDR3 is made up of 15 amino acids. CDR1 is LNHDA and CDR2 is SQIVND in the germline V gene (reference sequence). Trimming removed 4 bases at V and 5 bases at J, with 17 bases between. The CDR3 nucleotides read TGTGCCAGTAGTACCCTTACCGCAGGGCGGACTGAAGCTTTCTTT. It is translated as CASSTLTAGRTEAFF.

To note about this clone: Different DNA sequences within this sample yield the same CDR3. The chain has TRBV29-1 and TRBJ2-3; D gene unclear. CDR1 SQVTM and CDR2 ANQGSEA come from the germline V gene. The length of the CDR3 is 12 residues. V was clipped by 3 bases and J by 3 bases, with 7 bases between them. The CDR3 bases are TGCAGCGTTGATCTTGGGACAGATACGCAGTATTTT. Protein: CSVDLGTDTQYF.

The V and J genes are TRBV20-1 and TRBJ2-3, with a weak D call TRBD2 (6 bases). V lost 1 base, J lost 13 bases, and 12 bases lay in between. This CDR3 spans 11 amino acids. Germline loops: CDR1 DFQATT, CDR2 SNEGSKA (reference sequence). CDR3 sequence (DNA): TGCAGTGCTAGAGGGAGGGGCGTCGAGTATTTT. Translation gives CSARGRGVEYF.

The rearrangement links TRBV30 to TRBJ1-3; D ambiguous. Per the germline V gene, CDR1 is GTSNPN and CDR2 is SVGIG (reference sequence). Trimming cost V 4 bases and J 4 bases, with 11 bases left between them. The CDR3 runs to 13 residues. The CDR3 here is CAWTRLGGNTIYF. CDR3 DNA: TGTGCCTGGACCCGACTCGGGGGAAACACCATATATTTT.

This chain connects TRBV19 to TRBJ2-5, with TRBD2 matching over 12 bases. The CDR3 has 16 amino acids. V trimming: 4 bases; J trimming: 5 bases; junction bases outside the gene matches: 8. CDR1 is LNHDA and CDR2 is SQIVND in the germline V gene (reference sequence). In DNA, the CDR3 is TGTGCCAGTAGTACCCGGACTAGCGGGATAAGGGAGACCCAGTACTTC. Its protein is CASSTRTSGIRETQYF.

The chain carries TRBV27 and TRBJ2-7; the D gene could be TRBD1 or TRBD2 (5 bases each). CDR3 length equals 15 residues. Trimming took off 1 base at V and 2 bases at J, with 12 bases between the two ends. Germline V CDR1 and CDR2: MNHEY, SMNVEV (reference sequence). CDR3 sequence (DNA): TGTGCCAGCAGTTTATTTGGGACCCCCCCCTACGAGCAGTACTTC. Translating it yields CASSLFGTPPYEQYF.

The CDR3 protein is CASRIAGGVTGELFF. The CDR3 DNA follows: TGTGCCAGCAGGATAGCGGGAGGAGTTACCGGGGAGCTGTTTTTT. The chain employs TRBV5-4 and TRBJ2-2; the match to TRBD2 covers 10 bases. CDR1 and CDR2 from the germline V gene are SGHNT and YYREEE (reference sequence). The CDR3 runs to 15 residues. V lost 5 bases, J lost 5 bases, and 6 bases stayed unmatched.

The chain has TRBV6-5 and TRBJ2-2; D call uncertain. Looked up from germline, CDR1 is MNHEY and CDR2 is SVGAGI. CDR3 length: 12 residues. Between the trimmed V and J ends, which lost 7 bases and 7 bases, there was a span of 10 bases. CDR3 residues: CASNPGGGELFF. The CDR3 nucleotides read TGTGCCAGCAATCCAGGCGGCGGGGAGCTGTTTTTT.

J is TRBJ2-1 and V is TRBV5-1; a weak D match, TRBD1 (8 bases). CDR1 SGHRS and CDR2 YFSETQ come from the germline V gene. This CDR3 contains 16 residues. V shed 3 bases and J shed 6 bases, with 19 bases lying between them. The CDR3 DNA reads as TGCGCCAGCAGCTCCGGGACAGGTGGCGGGGGCAATGAGCAGTTCTTC. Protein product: CASSSGTGGGGNEQFF.

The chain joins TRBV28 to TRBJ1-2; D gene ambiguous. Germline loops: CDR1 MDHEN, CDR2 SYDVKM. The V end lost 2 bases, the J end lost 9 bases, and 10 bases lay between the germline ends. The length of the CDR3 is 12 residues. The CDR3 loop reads CASSLNGISYTF. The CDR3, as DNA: TGTGCCAGCAGTTTAAACGGAATCAGCTACACCTTC.

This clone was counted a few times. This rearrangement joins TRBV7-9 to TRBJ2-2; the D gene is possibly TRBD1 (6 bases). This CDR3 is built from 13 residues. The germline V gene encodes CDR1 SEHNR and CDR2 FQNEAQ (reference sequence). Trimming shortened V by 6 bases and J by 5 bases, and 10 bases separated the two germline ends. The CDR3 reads CASRLTGTGELFF. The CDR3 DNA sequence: TGTGCCAGCAGGTTAACAGGGACCGGGGAGCTGTTTTTT.